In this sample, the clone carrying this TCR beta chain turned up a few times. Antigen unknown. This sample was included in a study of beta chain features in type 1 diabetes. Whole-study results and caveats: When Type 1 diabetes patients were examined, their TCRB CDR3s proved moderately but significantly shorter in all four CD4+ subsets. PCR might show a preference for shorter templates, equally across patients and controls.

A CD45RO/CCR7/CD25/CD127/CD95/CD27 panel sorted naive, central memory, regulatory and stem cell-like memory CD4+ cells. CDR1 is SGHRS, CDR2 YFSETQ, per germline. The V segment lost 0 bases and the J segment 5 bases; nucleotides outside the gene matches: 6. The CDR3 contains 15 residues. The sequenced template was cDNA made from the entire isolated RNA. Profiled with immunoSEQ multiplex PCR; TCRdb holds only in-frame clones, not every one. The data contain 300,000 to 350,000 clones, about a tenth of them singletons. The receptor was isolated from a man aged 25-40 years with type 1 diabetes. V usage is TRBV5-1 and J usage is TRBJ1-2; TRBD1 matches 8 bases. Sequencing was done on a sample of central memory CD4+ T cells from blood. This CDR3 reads CASSLAVTGEYGYTF. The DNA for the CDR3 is TGCGCCAGCAGCTTGGCAGTGACAGGGGAGTATGGCTACACCTTC.